These T cell receptor beta chains were read from a single sample in a study of beta chain features in type 1 diabetes. Data came from immunoSEQ multiplex PCR; TCRdb stores just in-frame clones and leaves some out. The table records a few hundred thousand clones, about a tenth of them present only once. Specimen: central memory CD4+ T cells from blood. The receptor source for this set is a man in his late teens or twenties in good health. Both conserved end residues are part of each CDR3. A D gene is named only where the DNA matches it firmly. Only part of the rows carry a size: once, few, many, or a class if the clone is expanded.

D gene | J gene | clone size | V gene | CDR3 protein | CDR3 DNA
- | TRBJ2-7 | few | TRBV7-2 | CASSLAGRYEQYF | TGTGCCAGCAGCTTAGCGGGCCGGTACGAGCAGTACTTC
- | TRBJ2-4 | few | TRBV7-2 | CASSRDRPGNIQYF | TGTGCCAGCAGCCGGGACCGCCCCGGGAACATTCAGTACTTC
- | TRBJ1-1 | few | TRBV7-2 | CASSRERNTEAFF | TGTGCCAGCAGCCGTGAACGGAACACTGAAGCTTTCTTT
TRBD1 | TRBJ2-4 | few | TRBV18 | CASSPTGTANIQYF | TGTGCCAGCTCACCGACCGGGACAGCTAACATTCAGTACTTC
TRBD1 | TRBJ2-4 | once | TRBV11-2 | CASSPAADRAIQYF | TGTGCCAGCAGCCCCGCAGCTGACAGGGCCATTCAGTACTTC
- | TRBJ2-7 | few | TRBV7-2 | CASSPSVSEQYF | TGTGCCAGCAGCCCGAGCGTTAGCGAGCAGTACTTC
- | TRBJ2-3 | - | TRBV28 | CASRIPGLMQADTQYF | TGTGCCAGCAGGATACCGGGACTCATGCAGGCAGATACGCAGTATTTT
- | TRBJ2-7 | - | TRBV7-2 | CASSQRTGHYEQYF | TGTGCCAGCAGCCAACGAACAGGGCACTACGAGCAGTACTTC
TRBD1 | TRBJ2-7 | - | TRBV5-1 | CASSLVGTGVDEQYF | TGCGCCAGCAGCTTGGTCGGGACAGGGGTCGACGAGCAGTACTTC
- | TRBJ2-6 | few | TRBV10-3 | CAISESGQSGANVLTF | TGTGCCATCAGTGAGTCTGGACAGTCGGGGGCCAACGTCCTGACTTTC
- | TRBJ2-7 | - | TRBV30 | CAWGDRRPYEQYF | TGTGCCTGGGGCGACAGGAGACCCTACGAGCAGTACTTC
- | TRBJ2-1 | - | TRBV5-4 | CASSFRGQLNEQFF | TGTGCCAGCAGCTTCCGAGGACAGCTCAATGAGCAGTTCTTC
- | TRBJ2-6 | - | TRBV30 | CAWSPGYTGANVLTF | TGTGCCTGGAGCCCAGGGTATACTGGGGCCAACGTCCTGACTTTC
TRBD2 | TRBJ2-3 | few | TRBV9 | CASSVLAGGPPDTQYF | TGTGCCAGCAGCGTCTTGGCGGGAGGGCCCCCAGATACGCAGTATTTT